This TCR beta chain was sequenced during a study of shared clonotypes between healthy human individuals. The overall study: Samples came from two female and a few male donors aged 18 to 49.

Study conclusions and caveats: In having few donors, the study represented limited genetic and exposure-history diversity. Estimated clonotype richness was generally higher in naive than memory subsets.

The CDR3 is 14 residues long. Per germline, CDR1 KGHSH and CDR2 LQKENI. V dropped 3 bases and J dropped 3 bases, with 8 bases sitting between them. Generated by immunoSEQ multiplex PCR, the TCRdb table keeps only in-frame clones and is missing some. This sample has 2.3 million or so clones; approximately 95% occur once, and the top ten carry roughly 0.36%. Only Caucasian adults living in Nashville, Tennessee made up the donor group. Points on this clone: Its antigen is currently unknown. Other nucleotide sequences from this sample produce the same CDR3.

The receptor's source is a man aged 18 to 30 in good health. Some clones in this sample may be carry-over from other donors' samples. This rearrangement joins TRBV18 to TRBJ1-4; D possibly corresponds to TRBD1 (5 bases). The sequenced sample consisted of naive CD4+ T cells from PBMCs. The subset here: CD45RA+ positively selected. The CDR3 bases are TGTGCCAGCTCACCGGGGACCGCTAATGAAAAACTGTTTTTT. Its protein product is CASSPGTANEKLFF.